The subject of this entry is one TCR beta chain. Its cognate antigen is unknown. The data originate from a study of shared clonotypes between healthy human individuals. Here immunoSEQ multiplex PCR was the method, and the copy in TCRdb shows in-frame clones only, minus some. This sample yields about 2 million clones, of which roughly 95% are seen a single time; roughly 0.13% belongs to the top ten. Trimming pared 6 bases from V and 8 bases from J, leaving 14 bases between. Germline V CDR1 and CDR2: SGDLS, YYNGEE. CDR3 length: 12 residues. Study results and caveats: Estimated richness was generally greater in naive than memory subsets. Unshared clonotypes carried lower generation probabilities than those common to all four donors.

Adults of Caucasian background living in Nashville, Tennessee made up all donors. Memory CD4+ cells were the fraction left after CD45RA+ naive selection. The origin of this receptor is a man in his late teens or twenties in good health. Sequencing was performed on naive CD4+ T cells sorted from blood. Subset given: CD45RA+ positively selected. This chain uses TRBV9 with TRBJ1-1, with a tentative D call TRBD1 (5 bases). This CDR3 reads CASTAPGGEAFF. In nucleotides, the CDR3 is TGTGCCAGCACCGCGCCTGGGGGGGAAGCTTTCTTT.